This T cell receptor beta chain was observed in a study of beta chain features in type 1 diabetes. The isolated RNA, all of it, was reverse transcribed, so expressed TCRB transcripts were what got sequenced. TCRdb's table, derived via immunoSEQ multiplex PCR, lists solely in-frame clones and lacks some. The table records 300,000 to 350,000 clones, less than 9.5% of them present only once. Germline V gives CDR1 MDHEN, CDR2 SYDVKM. V dropped 11 bases and J dropped 4; count of bases not matched to a gene: 5. CDR3 length equals 13 residues. This sequence was found in a woman aged 18 to 35 in good health. The sequencing input was central memory CD4+ T cells from blood. This chain joins TRBV28 and TRBJ2-3; 11 bases line up with TRBD1. CDR3 sequence reads: CAGRTGGADTQYF. The CDR3 DNA reads TGTGCCGGAAGGACAGGGGGCGCAGATACGCAGTATTTT.